The clone carrying this TCR beta chain was recorded a few times. The time point was: newly diagnosed GD, antithyroid drugs for less than 3 months. The TCR library was prepared using RNA isolated from PBMCs. This specimen belongs to a study of regulatory T cells in long-lasting Graves disease. To make TCR beta libraries, researchers used iRepertoire HTBI primers and Arm-PCR of CDR3 regions. One entry per CDR3 protein, called by TCRdb with MiXCR from the multiplex PCR reads. Of approximately 540,000 distinct CDR3 sequences in the sample, about 11% were seen once. The sample was also reused in another study, on T cells in Graves' hyperthyroidism and ophthalmopathy. From that study: Ophthalmopathy, as predicted by the model, came a median about seven months after the prediction.

Specimen: peripheral blood mononuclear cells (PBMCs), collected at new diagnosis, from a patient treated with antithyroid drugs. The TCR comes from a woman in her twenties or thirties with Graves disease.

The CDR3 reads CASSVEPVPYEQYF. The CDR3 nucleotides read TGTGCCAGCAGCGTAGAGCCAGTCCCCTACGAGCAGTACTTC. The chain carries TRBV9 and TRBJ2-7; no definite D call. This CDR3 contains 14 residues. Germline V CDR1 and CDR2: SGDLS, YYNGEE. The ends were cut back, 0 bases at V and 2 bases at J, with 9 bases in the middle.